Listed below are T cell receptor beta chains from one sample, sequenced in a study of cytomegalovirus exposure and HLA in healthy donors. Sequencing used immunoSEQ multiplex PCR; TCRdb keeps in-frame clones, though not all of them. Here the sample spans about 150,000 clones, roughly 82% being singletons. The specimen sequenced was PBMCs. These receptor sequences come from a woman between 45 and 60 years old in good health and CMV-seropositive. Both conserved end residues are part of each CDR3. Fields, in order: CDR3 length, clone size, J gene, D gene, V gene, CDR3 DNA, CDR3 protein. D genes are given only for firm matches. Not all rows give a size; the values are once, few, many and, for expanded clones, a class.

>14|.|TRBJ2-3|TRBD2|TRBV10-3
TGTGCCATCAGTTCCCCCGGGGGGTCAGATACGCAGTATTTT
CAISSPGGSDTQYF
>16|.|TRBJ2-3|TRBD2|TRBV7-3
TGTGCCAGCAGCCTTCTAGCGGGGGGCCCCCCAAATACGCAGTATTTT
CASSLLAGGPPNTQYF
>16|.|TRBJ2-3|TRBD2|TRBV5-1
TGCGCCAGCAGCCCCCTGACTAGCGGGAGCACAGATACGCAGTATTTT
CASSPLTSGSTDTQYF
>14|.|TRBJ2-7|.|TRBV11-2
TGTGCCAGCAGCTTCGGGCGGGCGTCCTACGAGCAGTACTTC
CASSFGRASYEQYF
>13|.|TRBJ2-7|TRBD2|TRBV7-9
TGTGCCAGCAGCCCCGGGACTAGCGGAGAGCAGTACTTC
CASSPGTSGEQYF
>16|.|TRBJ2-7|TRBD2|TRBV5-6
TGTGCCAGCAGCCGCCGGGTAGCGGGGAGCTCCTACGAGCAGTACTTC
CASSRRVAGSSYEQYF
>14|.|TRBJ1-2|.|TRBV4-1
TGCGCCAGCAGCCAAGATACCGGGAGGGTTGGCTACACCTTC
CASSQDTGRVGYTF
>14|.|TRBJ2-1|.|TRBV28
TGTGCCAGCACCCCGCAGGTTCTGCGGGGGCGCCAGTTCTTC
CASTPQVLRGRQFF
>13|once|TRBJ1-2|.|TRBV6-5
TGTGCCAGCAGGTTGACAGGCCACTATGGCTACACCTTC
CASRLTGHYGYTF
>17|.|TRBJ2-1|TRBD1|TRBV10-1
TGCGCCAGCAGTGACCGACTGACAGGGGAAGGGAGGAATGAGCAGTTCTTC
CASSDRLTGEGRNEQFF
>14|once|TRBJ2-1|TRBD2|TRBV30
TGTGCCTGGAAGCGGGGACTAGCGGGAGATGAGCAGTTCTTC
CAWKRGLAGDEQFF
>15|.|TRBJ2-1|TRBD2|TRBV9
TGTGCCAGCAGCGCCCGGGACTACTCCTACAATGAGCAGTTCTTC
CASSARDYSYNEQFF
>14|once|TRBJ2-1|TRBD1|TRBV10-2
TGCGCCACACGGACAGGGGAAACCTACAATGAGCAGTTCTTC
CATRTGETYNEQFF
>11|once|TRBJ2-7|.|TRBV6-4
TGTGCCAGCTCTTGGGGGCGCGAGCAGTACTTC
CASSWGREQYF
>19|.|TRBJ2-1|TRBD2|TRBV7-9
TGTTCCAGCAGCTCACCGCCCGGCGTGGGGGGGAGGGCACTGGATGAGCAGTTCTTC
CSSSSPPGVGGRALDEQFF
>14|.|TRBJ1-6|.|TRBV5-4
TGTGCCAGCAGCGCGCCGAGGGATAATTCACCCCTCCACTTT
CASSAPRDNSPLHF
>17|.|TRBJ2-3|TRBD1|TRBV7-9
TGTGCCAGCAGCTGGGACAGGAATTTTTCACCCACAGATACGCAGTATTTT
CASSWDRNFSPTDTQYF
>13|.|TRBJ1-1|.|TRBV7-2
TGTGCCAGCAGCTTAGGGGCTCCATGGGAAGCTTTCTTT
CASSLGAPWEAFF
>14|.|TRBJ2-7|.|TRBV6-5
TGTGCCAGCAGTCCGACAGGTGGGGTGGGGGAGCAGTACTTC
CASSPTGGVGEQYF
>15|.|TRBJ2-7|.|TRBV6-1
TGTGCCAGCAGTGAAGGATGGAGGGGTAGCTACGAGCAGTACTTC
CASSEGWRGSYEQYF
>13|.|TRBJ2-1|.|TRBV9
TGTGCCAGCAGCGTAAGGGGGTCGGGTGAGCAGTTCTTC
CASSVRGSGEQFF
>12|few|TRBJ1-1|.|TRBV5-6
TGTGCCAGCAGCCGTGAAACATATGAAGCTTTCTTT
CASSRETYEAFF
>17|.|TRBJ2-7|TRBD1|TRBV27
TGTGCCAGCAGTTACCGACAGGGAAGGGGGAGTCCTTACGAGCAGTACTTC
CASSYRQGRGSPYEQYF
>16|.|TRBJ1-5|.|TRBV19
TGTGCTAGTAATCAGGGCAAGGGATCCAGCAATCAGCCCCAGCATTTT
CASNQGKGSSNQPQHF
>14|.|TRBJ1-1|.|TRBV27
TGTGCCAGCAGAAGCGGGGGCCTGGGCACTGAAGCTTTCTTT
CASRSGGLGTEAFF
>12|.|TRBJ1-1|.|TRBV6-5
TGTGCCAGCAGTTACTCGCAGGGTAAAGCTTTCTTT
CASSYSQGKAFF
>13|.|TRBJ1-2|.|TRBV7-2
TGTGCCAGCAGTAGAGGCAGGGGCAATGGCTACACCTTC
CASSRGRGNGYTF